This TCR beta chain appears in the sequencing data of a study of PD-1 blockade in classical Hodgkin lymphoma. Notes on the study in general: Significantly greater TCR diversity emerged by C4D1 in CD4+ cells but not CD8+ cells. Patients starting nivolumab under 1 year after ASCT were excluded.

On this clone itself: Its antigen is still unknown.

Data came from immunoSEQ multiplex PCR; TCRdb stores just in-frame clones and leaves some out. The sample holds tens of thousands of clones, 80% seen once. Every patient had relapsed following autologous stem cell transplantation, and cohorts differed in brentuximab vedotin exposure. Complete response, partial response or progressive disease constituted the best response categories observed. The germline V gene has CDR1 MNHEY and CDR2 SMNVEV (reference sequence). This CDR3 has 14 amino acids. Trimming took off 2 bases at V and 5 bases at J, with 10 bases between the two ends. The gene calls are TRBV27 and TRBJ1-5; D perhaps matches TRBD1 (5 bases). The sequenced sample was peripheral blood mononuclear cells (PBMCs), obtained before the second cycle of nivolumab. The sequence came from a human donor with classical Hodgkin lymphoma. The CDR3 is CASSLVAGHQPQHF. In DNA, the CDR3 is TGTGCCAGCAGTTTAGTCGCAGGGCATCAGCCCCAGCATTTT.